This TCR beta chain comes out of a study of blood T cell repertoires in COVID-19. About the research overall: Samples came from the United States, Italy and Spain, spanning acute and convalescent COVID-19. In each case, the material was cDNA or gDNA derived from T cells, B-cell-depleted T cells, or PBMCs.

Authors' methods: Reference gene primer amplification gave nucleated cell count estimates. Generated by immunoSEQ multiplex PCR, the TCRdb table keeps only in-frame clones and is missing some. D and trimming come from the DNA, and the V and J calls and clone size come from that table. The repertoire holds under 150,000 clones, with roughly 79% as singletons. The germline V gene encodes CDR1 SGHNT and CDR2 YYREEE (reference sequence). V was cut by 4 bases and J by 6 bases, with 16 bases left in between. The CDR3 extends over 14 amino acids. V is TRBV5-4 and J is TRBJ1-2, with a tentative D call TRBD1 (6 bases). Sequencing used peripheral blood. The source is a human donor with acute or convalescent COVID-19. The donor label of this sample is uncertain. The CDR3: CASSLGAPRDGYTF. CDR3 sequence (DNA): TGTGCCAGCAGCCTGGGGGCGCCGAGAGATGGCTACACCTTC.